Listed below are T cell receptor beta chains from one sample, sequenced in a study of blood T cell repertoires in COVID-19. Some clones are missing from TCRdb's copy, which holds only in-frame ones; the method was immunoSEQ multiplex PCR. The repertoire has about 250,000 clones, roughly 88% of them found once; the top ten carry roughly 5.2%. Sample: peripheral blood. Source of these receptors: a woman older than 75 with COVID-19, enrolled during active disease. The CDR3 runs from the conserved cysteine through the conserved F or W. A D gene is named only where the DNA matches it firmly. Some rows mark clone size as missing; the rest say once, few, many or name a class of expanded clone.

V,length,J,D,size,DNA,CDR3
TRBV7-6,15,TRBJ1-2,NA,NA,TGTGCCAGCAGCTCCATTATGACAACTTTCTATGGCTACACCTTC,CASSSIMTTFYGYTF
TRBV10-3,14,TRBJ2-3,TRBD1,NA,TGTGCCATCAGTGAGTCGACAGGGTGGGATACGCAGTATTTT,CAISESTGWDTQYF
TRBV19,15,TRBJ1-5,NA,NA,TGTGCCAGTAGGGGACAAGCTAATAGCAATCAGCCCCAGCATTTT,CASRGQANSNQPQHF
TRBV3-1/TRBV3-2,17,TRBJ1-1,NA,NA,TGTGCCAGCAGCAGAACCGGGTCTCAACCTGTCAGCACTGAAGCTTTCTTT,CASSRTGSQPVSTEAFF
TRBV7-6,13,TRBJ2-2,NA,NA,TGTGCCAGCAGCTTACAGTTGACCGGGGAGCTGTTTTTT,CASSLQLTGELFF
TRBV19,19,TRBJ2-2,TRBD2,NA,TGTGCCAGTAGTAACCCAGACAGGGTTGGCCTAGCGGGGACCGGGGAGCTGTTTTTT,CASSNPDRVGLAGTGELFF
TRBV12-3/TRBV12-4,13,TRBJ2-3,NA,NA,TGTGCCAGCAGCCCCAGGGTTATTGGTACGCAGTATTTT,CASSPRVIGTQYF
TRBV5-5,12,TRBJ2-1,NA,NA,TGTGCCAGCAGTACCCACTCCGGTGAGCAGTTCTTC,CASSTHSGEQFF
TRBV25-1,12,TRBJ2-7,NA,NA,TGTGCCAGCAGTTCGCGAATCTACGAGCAGTACTTC,CASSSRIYEQYF
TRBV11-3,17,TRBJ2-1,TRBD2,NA,TGTGCCAGCAGCTTTGGACTAGCGGGGGGGCGGGACAATGAGCAGTTCTTC,CASSFGLAGGRDNEQFF
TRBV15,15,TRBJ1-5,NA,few,TGTGCCACCAGCAGAGCTCCTTATAGCAATCAGCCCCAGCATTTT,CATSRAPYSNQPQHF
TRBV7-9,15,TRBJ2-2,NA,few,TGTGCCAGCAGCCACCCGATGCAGTACACCGGGGAGCTGTTTTTT,CASSHPMQYTGELFF
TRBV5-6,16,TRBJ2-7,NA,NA,TGTGCCAGCAGCTTGGAACAGGGTAGGAAGGCCTACGAGCAGTACTTC,CASSLEQGRKAYEQYF
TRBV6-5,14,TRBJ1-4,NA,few,TGTGCCAGCAGTTATGCGGGGGAAGGGGAAAAACTGTTTTTT,CASSYAGEGEKLFF
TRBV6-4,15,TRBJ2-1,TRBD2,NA,TGTGCCAGCAGTGACTTTAGCGGGGGGGCCGATGAGCAGTTCTTC,CASSDFSGGADEQFF
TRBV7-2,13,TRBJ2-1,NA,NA,TGTGCCAGCAGCTTAGCGGGGGGCAATGAGCAGTTCTTC,CASSLAGGNEQFF
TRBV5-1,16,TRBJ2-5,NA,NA,TGCGCCAGCAGCTTGGTCGTTAGCAGCGGTGGGGAGACCCAGTACTTC,CASSLVVSSGGETQYF
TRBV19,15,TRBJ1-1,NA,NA,TGTGCCAGTAGTATAGGACAGGTTCTTAACACTGAAGCTTTCTTT,CASSIGQVLNTEAFF
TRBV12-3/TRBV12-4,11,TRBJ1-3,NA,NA,TGTGCCAGCAGTCCGGACACCGTTGCGAATTTT,CASSPDTVANF